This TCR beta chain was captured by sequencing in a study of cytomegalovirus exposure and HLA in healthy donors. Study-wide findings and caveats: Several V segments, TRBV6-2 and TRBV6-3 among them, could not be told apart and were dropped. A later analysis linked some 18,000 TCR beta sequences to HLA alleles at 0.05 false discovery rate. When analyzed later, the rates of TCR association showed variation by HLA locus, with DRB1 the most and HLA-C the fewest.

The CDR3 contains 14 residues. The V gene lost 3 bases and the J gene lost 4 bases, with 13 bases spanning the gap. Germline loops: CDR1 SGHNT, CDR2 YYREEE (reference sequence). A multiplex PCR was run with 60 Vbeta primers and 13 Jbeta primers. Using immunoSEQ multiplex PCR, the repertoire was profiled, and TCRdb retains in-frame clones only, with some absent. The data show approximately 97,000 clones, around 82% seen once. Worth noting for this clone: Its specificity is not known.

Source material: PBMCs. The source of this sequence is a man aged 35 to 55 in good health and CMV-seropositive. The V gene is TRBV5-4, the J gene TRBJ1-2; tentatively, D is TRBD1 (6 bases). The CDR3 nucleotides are TGTGCCAGCAGCTCCGGGACACAGGTCTATGGCTACACCTTC. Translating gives CASSSGTQVYGYTF. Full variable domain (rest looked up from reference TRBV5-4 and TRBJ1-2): ETGVTQSPTHLIKTRGQQVTLRCSSQSGHNTVSWYQQALGQGPQFIFQYYREEENGRGNFPPRFSGLQFPNYSSELNVNALELDDSALYLCASSSGTQVYGYTFGSGTRLTVV.